Listed below are T cell receptor beta chains from one sample, sequenced in a study of T cells in Graves' hyperthyroidism and ophthalmopathy. TCRdb re-called the multiplex PCR reads with MiXCR, one entry per CDR3 protein. Found here are 350,000 to 400,000 distinct CDR3 sequences, over 15% of them singletons; the top ten hold 3.7%. The sequenced sample consisted of blood. These receptors came from a woman under 30 with Graves' hyperthyroidism. The CDR3 runs from the conserved cysteine through the conserved F or W. The order of the fields is clone size, J gene, V gene, D gene, CDR3 protein, CDR3 DNA. The D gene is left open where the match is weak. For some rows the clone size is stated as once, few or many, or as a class when expanded; others skip it.

>NA|TRBJ2-4|TRBV5-6|TRBD1
CASSRDRDGNIKYF
TGTGCCAGCAGCCGGGACAGGGACGGGAACATTAAGTACTTC
>few|TRBJ2-5|TRBV20-1|NA
CSARPGKYQETQYF
TGCAGTGCTAGACCGGGGAAGTACCAAGAGACCCAGTACTTC
>many|TRBJ1-2|TRBV19|NA
CASNGENYGYTF
TGTGCCAGTAACGGGGAGAACTATGGCTACACCTTC
>many|TRBJ1-6|TRBV20-1|NA
CSARMGGISYNSPLHF
TGCAGTGCTAGAATGGGGGGGATCTCCTATAATTCACCCCTCCACTTT
>many|TRBJ1-1|TRBV12-3/TRBV12-4|NA
CASSFGRTEAFF
TGTGCCAGCAGTTTTGGACGGACTGAAGCTTTCTTT
>many|TRBJ2-5|TRBV6-1|NA
CASSSWETRYF
TGTGCCAGCAGCTCCTGGGAGACCCGGTACTTC
>many|TRBJ2-2|TRBV28|NA
CASGRGNTGELFF
TGTGCCAGCGGGCGGGGGAACACCGGGGAGCTGTTTTTT
>many|TRBJ1-1|TRBV7-8|NA
CASSRGGREAFF
TGTGCCAGCAGCCGGGGGGGCCGCGAAGCTTTCTTT
>many|TRBJ2-7|TRBV5-6|NA
CASSSIQGYYEQYF
TGTGCCAGCAGCTCGATCCAGGGATACTACGAGCAGTACTTC
>NA|TRBJ2-5|TRBV5-6|NA
CASSFLRTAETQYF
TGTGCCAGCAGCTTCCTCCGTACCGCAGAGACCCAGTACTTC
>NA|TRBJ1-1|TRBV14|NA
CASSPLVGSLGTEAFF
TGTGCCAGCAGCCCCTTGGTTGGCAGTTTGGGGACTGAAGCTTTCTTT
>many|TRBJ1-1|TRBV19|TRBD1
CASSSTYRGNTEAFF
TGTGCCAGTAGTTCTACCTACAGGGGCAACACTGAAGCTTTCTTT
>many|TRBJ2-7|TRBV4-1|NA
CASSLSWAAGKVYEQYF
TGCGCCAGCAGCCTTTCTTGGGCCGCGGGTAAAGTGTACGAGCAGTACTTC
>NA|TRBJ2-6|TRBV20-1|NA
CSATGRSGANVLTF
TGCAGTGCTACGGGGCGCTCTGGGGCCAACGTCCTGACTTTC
>NA|TRBJ1-1|TRBV7-9|NA
CASSPDGAKNTEAFF
TGTGCCAGCAGCCCGGACGGGGCTAAGAACACTGAAGCTTTCTTT
>many|TRBJ2-7|TRBV6-5|TRBD1
CASSPGQYFTYEQYF
TGTGCCAGCAGTCCGGGACAGTATTTTACCTACGAGCAGTACTTC
>many|TRBJ1-3|TRBV6-4|NA
CASSPPGALTGGNTIYF
TGTGCCAGCAGCCCACCAGGAGCCCTAACAGGGGGAAACACCATATATTTT
>many|TRBJ2-7|TRBV6-1|TRBD1
CASSEVWQGDYEQYF
TGTGCCAGCAGTGAAGTTTGGCAGGGGGACTACGAGCAGTACTTC
>few|TRBJ2-2|TRBV27|TRBD1
CASSSTDRGKAGELFF
TGTGCCAGCAGTTCCACCGACAGGGGGAAGGCCGGGGAGCTGTTTTTT
>NA|TRBJ2-6|TRBV12-3/TRBV12-4|NA
CASTGELGFGANVLTF
TGTGCCAGCACCGGGGAATTGGGGTTTGGGGCCAACGTCCTGACTTTC
>many|TRBJ2-5|TRBV20-1|NA
CSAARYLAIVETQYF
TGCAGTGCCGCGAGGTATCTAGCAATCGTCGAGACCCAGTACTTC
>NA|TRBJ2-5|TRBV5-8|NA
CASRRGMGETQYF
TGTGCCAGCAGACGGGGCATGGGGGAGACCCAGTACTTC
>many|TRBJ1-5|TRBV28|NA
CASSLGFRHQPQHF
TGTGCCAGCAGTTTAGGTTTTCGGCATCAGCCCCAGCATTTT
>many|TRBJ1-2|TRBV6-1|NA
CASPFRGEGYTF
TGTGCCAGCCCCTTCCGGGGTGAAGGCTACACCTTC
>many|TRBJ1-2|TRBV4-1|NA
CASSRTRITYGYTF
TGCGCCAGCAGCCGGACCCGGATAACCTATGGCTACACCTTC
>NA|TRBJ2-7|TRBV12-3/TRBV12-4|NA
CASRPTMARPPYEQYF
TGTGCCAGCAGGCCGACTATGGCCCGACCCCCCTACGAGCAGTACTTC
>many|TRBJ2-7|TRBV12-3/TRBV12-4|NA
CASTRGFYEQYF
TGTGCCAGCACCCGGGGGTTCTACGAGCAGTACTTC
>many|TRBJ1-1|TRBV6-1|TRBD1
CASSAKQGLPTFF
TGTGCCAGCAGTGCAAAACAGGGGCTCCCTACTTTCTTT
>many|TRBJ2-5|TRBV2|TRBD1
CASSEGDSRETQYF
TGTGCCAGCAGTGAAGGGGACAGCAGAGAGACCCAGTACTTC
>NA|TRBJ2-7|TRBV5-1|NA
CASRHDSYEQYF
TGCGCCAGCAGACACGACAGCTACGAGCAGTACTTC
>few|TRBJ1-5|TRBV5-1|NA
CASSLAHRGYSNQPQHF
TGCGCCAGCAGCTTGGCGCACCGAGGGTATAGCAATCAGCCCCAGCATTTT
>many|TRBJ1-5|TRBV28|NA
CASSLSPGFTSNQPQHF
TGTGCCAGCAGTTTATCCCCGGGCTTCACTAGCAATCAGCCCCAGCATTTT
>many|TRBJ1-1|TRBV5-1|TRBD1
CASSSGTGVNTEAFF
TGCGCCAGCAGTTCGGGGACAGGGGTTAACACTGAAGCTTTCTTT
>many|TRBJ1-1|TRBV12-3/TRBV12-4|TRBD1
CASSFLIQTAQPTGRYTEAFF
TGTGCCAGCAGTTTCCTAATCCAAACAGCTCAGCCGACAGGGAGATACACTGAAGCTTTCTTT
>few|TRBJ2-7|TRBV7-3|TRBD2
CASSPQGSGDEQYF
TGTGCCAGCAGCCCCCAGGGTAGCGGGGACGAGCAGTACTTC
>many|TRBJ1-5|TRBV12-3/TRBV12-4|NA
CASSLRAPYQPQHF
TGTGCCAGCAGTCTTAGGGCCCCCTACCAGCCCCAGCATTTT
>many|TRBJ1-6|TRBV6-1|NA
CATREGRYNSPLHF
TGTGCCACCCGGGAGGGCAGGTATAATTCACCCCTCCACTTT
>many|TRBJ2-7|TRBV6-1|TRBD1
CASRNRGYEQYF
TGTGCCAGCAGGAACAGGGGTTACGAGCAGTACTTC
>many|TRBJ1-2|TRBV14|NA
CASSQGRSGGYTF
TGTGCCAGCAGCCAAGGGCGGTCGGGTGGCTACACCTTC
>NA|TRBJ1-1|TRBV19|NA
CASSRADPMNTEAFF
TGTGCCAGTAGTAGGGCGGATCCGATGAACACTGAAGCTTTCTTT
>many|TRBJ2-2|TRBV6-5|NA
CASSYSRRGGELFF
TGTGCCAGCAGTTACTCGAGGCGGGGCGGGGAGCTGTTTTTT